These 9 T cell receptor beta chains were all obtained from the same sample, sequenced in a study of control samples from healthy donors and cancer patients. Sequencing used immunoSEQ multiplex PCR; TCRdb keeps in-frame clones, though not all of them. The data hold 100,000 to 150,000 clones, with about 88% observed a single time. The material sequenced was blood. Every receptor here comes from a man aged 45-60 years in good health.

With regard to this clone: At the DNA level, this CDR3 is encoded by other sequences in the same sample as well. The chain joins TRBV12-3 or TRBV12-4 to TRBJ1-5, with D unresolved. The CDR3 spans 13 residues. Trimming left V 5 bases short and J 0 bases short, with 5 bases between. This CDR3 is CASSLNSNQPQHF. Here the CDR3 DNA reads TGTGCCAGCAGTCTGAATAGCAATCAGCCCCAGCATTTT.

This chain joins TRBV5-6 and TRBJ1-6; 9 positions agree with TRBD1. V lost 3 bases to trimming and J lost 5 bases; unmatched junction nucleotides: 3. Per germline, CDR1 SGHDT and CDR2 YYEEEE. The CDR3 runs 15 residues. This CDR3 reads CASSYGTGHNSPLHF. The CDR3 nucleotides are TGTGCCAGCAGCTATGGGACAGGGCATAATTCACCCCTCCACTTT.

The rearrangement joins TRBV28 to TRBJ1-5, with D uncertain. CDR1 is MDHEN and CDR2 is SYDVKM in the germline V gene. The CDR3 runs 13 residues. The ends were cut back, 3 bases at V and 7 bases at J, with 10 bases in the middle. The DNA for the CDR3 is TGTGCCAGCAGTTTGAAGGATTGGCAGCCCCAGCATTTT. Its protein product is CASSLKDWQPQHF.

V usage is TRBV19 and J usage is TRBJ2-2; 8 bases align to TRBD2. V was clipped by 7 bases and J by 3 bases; unmatched bases: 7. The CDR3 totals 15 residues. Germline CDR1 is LNHDA and CDR2 is SQIVND (reference sequence). The CDR3 here is CASNPAGAYTGELFF. The CDR3 DNA sequence: TGTGCCAGTAACCCAGCGGGGGCCTACACCGGGGAGCTGTTTTTT.

The gene calls are TRBV10-3 and TRBJ1-5; D not resolved. CDR1 is ENHRY, CDR2 SYGVKD, per germline. V lost 5 bases and J 1 base, leaving 12 bases between the germline ends. The CDR3 is 15 residues long. CDR3 residues: CAISTTADSNQPQHF. The CDR3 DNA follows: TGTGCCATCAGTACGACGGCCGACAGCAATCAGCCCCAGCATTTT.

J is TRBJ1-2 and V is TRBV30; D is perhaps TRBD1 (5 bases). Germline CDR1 is GTSNPN and CDR2 is SVGIG (reference sequence). This CDR3 region has 13 residues. For the CDR3, the DNA is TGTGCACGGGACTCGGCGGGGGGATATGGCTACACCTTC. This codes for CARDSAGGYGYTF.

This chain links TRBV7-2 with TRBJ1-6, with a possible D match to TRBD1 (5 bases). The V end lost 5 bases, the J end lost 13 bases, and 9 bases lay between the germline ends. Germline CDR1 SGHTA, CDR2 FQGNSA. The CDR3 covers 11 residues. The CDR3 loop is CASSLPGPLHF. The CDR3 DNA reads as TGTGCCAGCAGCCTCCCAGGGCCCCTCCACTTT.

The J gene is TRBJ1-2, the V gene TRBV25-1; 7 bases are a match to TRBD1. V shed 2 bases and J 8 bases; nucleotides not matched to a gene: 11. CDR1 and CDR2 from the germline V gene are MGHDK and SYGVNS. The CDR3 is 15 amino acids. The CDR3 nucleotides are TGTGCCAGCAGTGAAAGCCGAGGGGGCGAGTGGGGCTACACCTTC. Its translation: CASSESRGGEWGYTF.

The chain employs TRBV7-2 and TRBJ1-2; 10 nucleotides align to TRBD1. Per the germline V gene, CDR1 is SGHTA and CDR2 is FQGNSA. V lost 3 bases to trimming and J lost 4 bases; unmatched junction nucleotides: 5. The length of the CDR3 is 15 residues. As DNA, the CDR3 is TGTGCCAGCAGCTTTCGGGACAGGGGAACCTATGGCTACACCTTC. Translation: CASSFRDRGTYGYTF.